This T cell receptor (beta chain) derives from a study of CD8 T cells in ankylosing spondylitis. TCRdb re-called the 5' RACE reads through MiXCR, storing one row per CDR3 protein. The sample consists of around 480,000 distinct CDR3 sequences, roughly 15% of them appearing once. Points on this clonotype: What it binds is not known.

Study-wide points: A motif of roughly eight highly homologous TCR beta variants was seen as apparently characteristic of ankylosing spondylitis blood.

The germline V and J ends were trimmed by 1 base and 9 bases, with 9 bases remaining between them. CDR3 size: 12 residues. The germline V gene has CDR1 LGHDT and CDR2 YNNKEL (reference sequence). The chain employs TRBV3-1 and TRBJ1-1; D is unresolved. The TCR comes from a male donor with ankylosing spondylitis. Sequencing was performed on blood, either unsorted or a sorted T cell fraction (not recorded which). CDR3 sequence reads: CASSQALRKAFF. The CDR3 DNA reads TGTGCCAGCAGCCAAGCCCTCAGAAAAGCTTTCTTT.